The 32 T cell receptor beta chains below come from one sample, sequenced in a study of T cell changes during pregnancy in multiple sclerosis (dated by TCRdb to about 2019). Library preparation employed the immunoSEQ multiplex PCR assay. The source is immuneACCESS, and TCRdb retained only in-frame sequences with V and J called. Part of the clones is not carried over; for the studies checked, unresolved V genes explain less than half of this, and the remainder is unexplained. Across this sample there are under 150,000 clones, with 90% to 98% seen only once. Over 0.35% of the sample comes from the top ten. Source: peripheral blood, taken after pregnancy. Every receptor here comes from a female donor with multiple sclerosis, enrolled in a pregnancy study.

This chain connects TRBV5-1 to TRBJ1-1; D is ambiguous. V was shortened by 3 bases and J by 1 base, with 10 bases between the two germline ends. The CDR3 has 14 residues. Germline-derived CDR1 and CDR2 are SGHRS and YFSETQ. The CDR3 reads CASSSLGGNTEAFF. In nucleotides, the CDR3 is TGCGCCAGCAGCTCCCTAGGCGGGAACACTGAAGCTTTCTTT.

The chain recombines TRBV6-5 with TRBJ2-1; D call uncertain. Trimming took 6 bases from V and 6 from J, leaving 6 bases between them. Looked up from germline, CDR1 is MNHEY and CDR2 is SVGAGI. This CDR3 has 11 residues. Here the CDR3 reads CASRWLNEQFF. The CDR3 DNA reads as TGTGCCAGCAGGTGGCTCAATGAGCAGTTCTTC.

In this sample, this clone turned up once. The chain carries TRBV5-4 and TRBJ2-3, with 9 bases lining up with TRBD1. The CDR3 loop spans 16 amino acids. With 1 base clipped from V and 4 bases from J, the junction kept 7 bases outside the gene matches. Germline V gene data show CDR1 as SGHNT and CDR2 as YYREEE (reference sequence). The CDR3 reads CASSLTGTGFPDTQYF. CDR3 in DNA: TGTGCCAGCAGCTTGACCGGGACAGGGTTCCCAGATACGCAGTATTTT.

The chain employs TRBV11-3 and TRBJ2-2; no clear D gene. The ends were cut back, 6 bases at V and 7 bases at J, with 12 bases in the middle. The CDR3 covers 13 residues. Germline CDR1 and CDR2: SGHNT and YENEEA. The CDR3 region has the DNA TGTGCCAGCAGTTCAGGTACCATCGGGGAGCTGTTTTTT. Translating it yields CASSSGTIGELFF.

This clone showed up just once. This chain joins TRBV28 and TRBJ1-5; the D gene is possibly TRBD1 (5 bases). Deletions cut 2 bases from V and 7 bases from J, with 15 bases between. The CDR3 is 15 residues long. Germline V gene data show CDR1 as MDHEN and CDR2 as SYDVKM. CDR3: CASSLQTAGGQPQHF. CDR3 bases: TGTGCCAGCAGTTTACAGACGGCCGGGGGACAGCCCCAGCATTTT.

The gene calls are TRBV7-9 and TRBJ2-7, with D tentatively TRBD1 (5 bases). CDR1 is SEHNR and CDR2 is FQNEAQ in the germline V gene (reference sequence). The CDR3 has 14 residues. V was trimmed by 2 bases and J by 1 base, leaving 9 bases between them. The CDR3 spells CASSLSQGSYEQYF. In DNA form, the CDR3 reads TGTGCCAGCAGCTTAAGTCAGGGTTCCTACGAGCAGTACTTC.

This clone has just one count. V is TRBV28 and J is TRBJ2-7; 12 bases align to TRBD2. The CDR3 runs 17 residues. Trimming cost V 6 bases and J 0 bases; bases outside gene matches: 9. Germline loops: CDR1 MDHEN, CDR2 SYDVKM. CDR3 sequence (DNA): TGTGCCAGCAGACGGACTAGCGGGACACTTAGCTCCTACGAGCAGTACTTC. This sequence encodes CASRRTSGTLSSYEQYF.

This chain links TRBV10-1 with TRBJ2-1; a possible D gene is TRBD1 (6 bases). Germline assignment: CDR1 WNHNN and CDR2 SYGVQD (reference sequence). This CDR3 region has 13 residues. The germline V and J ends were trimmed by 6 bases and 10 bases, with 16 bases remaining between them. This CDR3 reads CASRLTGLQEQFF. The DNA of the CDR3 is TGCGCCAGCAGACTGACAGGTTTACAGGAGCAGTTCTTC.

The rearrangement uses TRBV19 and TRBJ2-7; 8 bases line up with TRBD2. After removal of 2 bases from V and 2 bases from J, the junction contained 5 bases not matched to a gene. This CDR3 contains 15 residues. Looked up from germline, CDR1 is LNHDA and CDR2 is SQIVND (reference sequence). The CDR3, as DNA: TGTGCCAGTAGTATACGGGATAGCGGGACCTACGAGCAGTACTTC. It specifies CASSIRDSGTYEQYF.

This chain connects TRBV28 to TRBJ2-5; the match to TRBD1 covers 8 bases. The junction had 8 bases not matched to a gene; V was cut back by 5 bases and J by 3 bases. This CDR3 is 15 amino acids long. CDR1 and CDR2 (germline): MDHEN, SYDVKM. In DNA, the CDR3 is TGTGCCAGCAGTCTCCTCCGGACAGGGAAAGAGACCCAGTACTTC. Encoded protein: CASSLLRTGKETQYF.

This rearrangement joins TRBV9 to TRBJ2-3, with 8 bases lining up with TRBD2. Trimming took 0 bases from V and 0 from J; bases not matched to a gene: 3. Germline V gives CDR1 SGDLS, CDR2 YYNGEE. The CDR3 contains 16 residues. CDR3 in DNA: TGTGCCAGCAGCGTAGAGAGCGGGAGAAGCACAGATACGCAGTATTTT. This translates into CASSVESGRSTDTQYF.

The chain employs TRBV6-1 and TRBJ2-1; 8 nucleotides agree with TRBD1. The length of the CDR3 is 15 residues. The V segment lost 7 bases and the J segment 0 bases; nucleotides outside the gene matches: 5. Germline V CDR1 and CDR2: MNHNS, SASEGT. The CDR3 region has the DNA TGTGCCAGCATTCCTGGACAGGGCTCCTACAATGAGCAGTTCTTC. Its translation: CASIPGQGSYNEQFF.

The rearrangement uses TRBV28 and TRBJ2-7, with D maybe TRBD2 (6 bases). The length of the CDR3 is 14 residues. Germline V gene data show CDR1 as MDHEN and CDR2 as SYDVKM. Trimming removed 6 bases at V and 5 bases at J, with 17 bases between. The CDR3 sequence: CASSGRGVTDEQYF. The CDR3 DNA is TGTGCCAGCAGCGGGAGAGGGGTAACTGACGAGCAGTACTTC. Using reference TRBV28 and TRBJ2-7 for the parts outside the CDR3, the full variable domain is DVKVTQSSRYLVKRTGEKVFLECVQDMDHENMFWYRQDPGLGLRLIYFSYDVKMKEKGDIPEGYSVSREKKERFSLILESASTNQTSMYLCASSGRGVTDEQYFGPGTRLTVT.

The chain recombines TRBV7-2 with TRBJ1-5, with D possibly TRBD1 on 5 matching bases. V shed 8 bases and J shed 7 bases, with 15 bases lying between them. CDR3 size: 13 residues. The V gene's germline CDR1 is SGHTA and CDR2 FQGNSA. The CDR3 here is CASGGGLEQPQHF. The DNA for the CDR3 is TGTGCCAGCGGCGGGGGTCTAGAACAGCCCCAGCATTTT.

DNA for the CDR3: TGTGCCAGCAGCCCCCCCCCGGGGAAGTTCCAGTACTTC. Translated: CASSPPPGKFQYF. This rearrangement joins TRBV7-9 to TRBJ2-5; D possibly corresponds to TRBD2 (5 bases). The V end was cut by 5 bases, the J end by 10 bases, with 17 bases between. This CDR3 has 13 residues. CDR1 and CDR2 (germline): SEHNR, FQNEAQ (reference sequence).

This clone was seen only once. The V and J genes are TRBV19 and TRBJ1-1, with D unresolved. CDR3 size: 11 residues. With 5 bases removed from V and 5 bases from J, the gap between germline ends came to 6 bases. The germline gives CDR1 LNHDA, CDR2 SQIVND (reference sequence). CDR3 DNA: TGTGCCAGTAGTGGTAGAACTGAAGCTTTCTTT. This sequence encodes CASSGRTEAFF.

The rearrangement joins TRBV25-1 to TRBJ2-7; D gene ambiguous. The CDR3 length is 15 residues. Looked up from germline, CDR1 is MGHDK and CDR2 is SYGVNS. V lost 4 bases and J lost 1, with 14 bases in between. In nucleotides, the CDR3 is TGTGCCAGCAGTGCAACCTTCACCGGGTCCTACGAGCAGTACTTC. This gives the protein CASSATFTGSYEQYF.

V and J are TRBV27 and TRBJ2-2, with D maybe TRBD1 (6 bases). Per germline, CDR1 MNHEY and CDR2 SMNVEV (reference sequence). The CDR3 consists of 14 residues. Trimming removed 6 bases from V and 5 bases from J, with 13 bases in between. CDR3 coding DNA: TGTGCCAGCAGGGAGTCAGGGGCGACCGGGGAGCTGTTTTTT. It translates to CASRESGATGELFF.

The chain combines TRBV7-2 with TRBJ1-2; D is unclear. V was trimmed by 1 base and J by 8 bases, leaving 11 bases between them. The CDR3 length is 13 residues. CDR1 is SGHTA, CDR2 FQGNSA, per germline. CDR3: CASSLVGGFGYTF. For the CDR3, the DNA is TGTGCCAGCAGCTTAGTCGGCGGTTTCGGCTACACCTTC.

The gene calls are TRBV15 and TRBJ1-5; TRBD1 matches 7 bases. The trim removed 4 bases at V and 7 bases at J, leaving 13 bases unmatched. The CDR3 extends over 16 amino acids. CDR1 LNHNV and CDR2 YYDKDF come from the germline V gene (reference sequence). The CDR3 loop is CATSNENRGAGQPQHF. Here the CDR3 DNA reads TGTGCCACCAGCAACGAAAACAGGGGCGCGGGACAGCCCCAGCATTTT.

The CDR3: CAISELGLAGANEQFF. In DNA form, the CDR3 reads TGTGCCATCAGTGAGTTGGGCCTAGCGGGAGCCAATGAGCAGTTCTTC. J is TRBJ2-1 and V is TRBV10-3; 10 nucleotides match TRBD2. There are 16 residues in the CDR3. The J segment lost 6 bases and the V segment lost 1 base, leaving 6 bases of the junction unmatched. Per the germline V gene, CDR1 is ENHRY and CDR2 is SYGVKD.

The rearrangement links TRBV7-6 to TRBJ2-3, with D perhaps TRBD1 (7 bases). The CDR3 sequence is 16 residues long. V dropped 3 bases and J dropped 2 bases, with 15 bases sitting between them. Germline CDR1 is SGHVS and CDR2 is FNYEAQ. CDR3 bases: TGTGCCAGCAGCTTTGGGGGGACAGTTTACACAGATACGCAGTATTTT. This sequence encodes CASSFGGTVYTDTQYF.

The V and J genes are TRBV2 and TRBJ1-1; no definite D call. CDR3 length: 13 amino acids. V was pared by 8 bases and J by 1 base, with 11 bases between. Germline CDR1 SNHLY, CDR2 FYNNEI. The DNA of the CDR3 is TGTGCCAGCTCACAGACCAGGAACACTGAAGCTTTCTTT. Its translation is CASSQTRNTEAFF.

As DNA, the CDR3 is TGTGCCAGCAGCCAAGAACAGTGGCGTGCCGGCACAGATACGCAGTATTTT. Translation gives CASSQEQWRAGTDTQYF. The gene calls are TRBV14 and TRBJ2-3; no clear D. The length of the CDR3 is 17 residues. Looked up from germline, CDR1 is SGHDN and CDR2 is FVKESK. Trimming stripped 0 bases from V and 1 base from J, with 14 bases between.

The rearrangement joins TRBV29-1 to TRBJ1-4; D is undetermined. The CDR3 contains 11 residues. The V and J ends lost 4 bases and 7 bases respectively, with 7 bases between them. The V gene's germline CDR1 is SQVTM and CDR2 ANQGSEA. The CDR3, as DNA: TGCAGCGTTGGGTCCGGTGAAAAACTGTTTTTT. Translated: CSVGSGEKLFF.

V usage is TRBV5-1 and J usage is TRBJ2-2; 11 nucleotides line up with TRBD2. Germline V gene sequence: CDR1 SGHRS, CDR2 YFSETQ. The CDR3 is 16 amino acids. The V segment lost 5 bases and the J segment 2 bases; nucleotides outside the gene matches: 5. CDR3: CASRRLAGINTGELFF. CDR3 coding DNA: TGCGCCAGCAGGCGACTAGCGGGAATCAACACCGGGGAGCTGTTTTTT.

The chain employs TRBV19 and TRBJ2-2; perhaps TRBD2 as D (5 bases). The V end was cut by 3 bases, the J end by 4 bases, with 15 bases between. Germline V lookup: CDR1 LNHDA, CDR2 SQIVND (reference sequence). The CDR3 loop spans 16 amino acids. The CDR3 DNA reads TGTGCCAGTAGTATCGAGGCTAGCCGGGTCACCGGGGAGCTGTTTTTT. Translation: CASSIEASRVTGELFF.

The count of this clone is one. This chain links TRBV7-2 with TRBJ2-7, with D possibly matching TRBD1 (6 bases). V dropped 5 bases and J dropped 2 bases, with 19 bases sitting between them. This CDR3 has 16 amino acids. Germline V gene sequence: CDR1 SGHTA, CDR2 FQGNSA. Here the CDR3 reads CASSPIRAQGPYEQYF. CDR3 nucleotide sequence: TGTGCCAGCAGCCCAATCCGGGCCCAGGGGCCCTACGAGCAGTACTTC. The variable domain in full, with the rest retrieved from reference TRBV7-2 and TRBJ2-7, is GAGVSQSPSNKVTEKGKDVELRCDPISGHTALYWYRQSLGQGLEFLIYFQGNSAPDKSGLPSDRFSAERTGGSVSTLTIQRTQQEDSAVYLCASSPIRAQGPYEQYFGPGTRLTVT.

The genes are TRBV5-1 and TRBJ1-2; 8 bases are shared with TRBD1. The germline V gene has CDR1 SGHRS and CDR2 YFSETQ. Trimming cost V 0 bases and J 3 bases; bases outside gene matches: 7. This CDR3 spans 16 amino acids. CDR3: CASSLAPQQGDYGYTF. CDR3 DNA sequence: TGCGCCAGCAGCTTGGCCCCCCAACAGGGGGACTATGGCTACACCTTC.

The rearrangement links TRBV9 to TRBJ1-2, with D unclear. The germline V gene encodes CDR1 SGDLS and CDR2 YYNGEE. The CDR3 runs 14 residues. Trimming took 0 bases from V and 8 from J, leaving 14 bases between them. The chain's CDR3 is CASSVGGRLEGYTF. In nucleotides, the CDR3 is TGTGCCAGCAGCGTAGGTGGGAGGTTGGAGGGCTACACCTTC.

This clone has a single count. V usage is TRBV27 and J usage is TRBJ2-5; D might be TRBD2 (5 bases). CDR1 MNHEY and CDR2 SMNVEV come from the germline V gene (reference sequence). The CDR3 loop spans 15 amino acids. V dropped 4 bases and J dropped 2 bases, with 14 bases sitting between them. CDR3 in amino acids: CASSSLSSGQETQYF. DNA of the CDR3: TGTGCCAGCAGTTCCCTCTCGAGCGGTCAAGAGACCCAGTACTTC.

This chain connects TRBV9 to TRBJ2-5; 9 nucleotides agree with TRBD1. The CDR3 totals 15 residues. In germline, CDR1 is SGDLS, CDR2 YYNGEE. After removal of 4 bases from V and 1 base from J, the junction contained 5 bases not matched to a gene. CDR3 protein: CASSTRDRAQETQYF. DNA of the CDR3: TGTGCCAGCAGCACAAGGGACAGGGCCCAAGAGACCCAGTACTTC.